This TCR beta chain is from a study of shared clonotypes between healthy human individuals. Comments on this clone: Its antigen remains unidentified.

The V gene's germline CDR1 is SGHDT and CDR2 YYEEEE. The germline V and J ends were trimmed by 5 bases and 3 bases, with 11 bases remaining between them. CDR3 length: 13 residues. Broader study findings: As a rule, naive subsets had a larger estimated richness than memory subsets.

TCRdb's copy holds only in-frame clones and misses some; the assay was immunoSEQ multiplex PCR. Of 550,000 to 700,000 clones listed, roughly 72% are singletons. This chain joins TRBV5-6 and TRBJ1-2, with a tentative D call TRBD1 (5 bases). The receptor was derived from a woman aged 25 to 45 in good health. What was sequenced was memory CD4+ T cells sorted from blood. As for subset: CD45RA-negative fraction. The DNA for the CDR3 is TGTGCCAGCAGACGCGACAGAGACTATGGCTACACCTTC. It specifies CASRRDRDYGYTF.